This note documents a single T cell receptor (beta chain) sequence. The target antigen is unknown. The sample originates from a study of T cell responses to AZD1222 COVID-19 vaccine. Study-level results: Unmutated variant regions are reportedly the target of nearly half of TCRs that are spike-specific.

Germline V CDR1 and CDR2: SGHRS, YFSETQ. The CDR3 is 15 amino acids. V trimming: 2 bases; J trimming: 8 bases; junction bases outside the gene matches: 7. The repertoire was sequenced with immunoSEQ multiplex PCR; TCRdb's copy has only in-frame clones and lacks some. The sample includes 150,000 to 200,000 clones, 90% of them seen just once. This TCR came from an adult who received the AZD1222 COVID-19 vaccine. The chain uses TRBV5-1 and TRBJ2-2; TRBD2 agrees at 9 bases. Sequenced here: peripheral blood, sampled 28 days after the second AZD1222 dose. CDR3 DNA sequence: TGCGCCAGCAGCTTTTCCCTAGCGGGATCTGGGGAGCTGTTTTTT. Translated: CASSFSLAGSGELFF.